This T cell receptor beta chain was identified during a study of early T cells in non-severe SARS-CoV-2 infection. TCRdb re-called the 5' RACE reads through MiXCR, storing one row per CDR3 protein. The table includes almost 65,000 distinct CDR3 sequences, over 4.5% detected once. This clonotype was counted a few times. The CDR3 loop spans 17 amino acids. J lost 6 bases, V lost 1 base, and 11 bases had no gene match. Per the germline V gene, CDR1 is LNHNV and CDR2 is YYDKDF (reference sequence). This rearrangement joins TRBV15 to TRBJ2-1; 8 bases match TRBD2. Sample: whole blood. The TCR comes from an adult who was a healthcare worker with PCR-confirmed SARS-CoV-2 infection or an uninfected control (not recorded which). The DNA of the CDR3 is TGTGCCACCAGCAGAGGCCTGTCGGCGGGGGGTGGCAATGAGCAGTTCTTC. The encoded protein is CATSRGLSAGGGNEQFF.